This TCR beta chain is from a study of cytomegalovirus exposure and HLA in healthy donors. PCR involved 60 Vbeta and 13 Jbeta primers. Using immunoSEQ multiplex PCR, the repertoire was profiled, and TCRdb retains in-frame clones only, with some absent. The sample includes roughly 200,000 clones, around 78% seen only once; the top ten take 12% to 15%. Whole-study findings and limits: Several of the most significant clusters appeared linked to common viral pathogens, based on a later analysis. Data from an earlier analysis indicated that most TCR beta V segments were productive either about 90% or about 30% of the time. Versus the roughly 670-donor mean, an Asian-associated ancestry cluster reportedly showed fewer N-insertions in a later analysis.

The CDR3 runs 15 residues. Germline CDR1 and CDR2: MNHNY and SVGAGI (reference sequence). The J segment lost 4 bases and the V segment lost 2 bases, leaving 2 bases of the junction unmatched. About this clone: Antigen: not known.

Sequenced material: PBMCs. The origin of this receptor is a young woman in good health and CMV-seropositive. The chain links TRBV6-6 to TRBJ2-2, with TRBD1 matching 9 bases. CDR3 in DNA: TGTGCCAGCAGTTACCAGGGACAGGGCACCGGGGAGCTGTTTTTT. It is translated as CASSYQGQGTGELFF.